The sequence of this TCR beta chain was determined in a study of T cell responses to AZD1222 COVID-19 vaccine. Germline values: CDR1 SGHTA, CDR2 FQGTGA. V trimming: 6 bases; J trimming: 5 bases; junction bases outside the gene matches: 5. The CDR3 covers 14 residues. Generated by immunoSEQ multiplex PCR, the TCRdb table keeps only in-frame clones and is missing some. The data hold 100,000 to 150,000 clones, with about nine tenths observed a single time. V gene TRBV7-3 combines with J gene TRBJ2-2, with TRBD2 matching over 8 bases. This sequence was found in an adult in good health. The material sequenced was peripheral blood, taken on day 0 of AZD1222 vaccination. CDR3 in DNA: TGTGCCAGCAGACAGCGGGGGTGGACCGGGGAGCTGTTTTTT. Protein product: CASRQRGWTGELFF.